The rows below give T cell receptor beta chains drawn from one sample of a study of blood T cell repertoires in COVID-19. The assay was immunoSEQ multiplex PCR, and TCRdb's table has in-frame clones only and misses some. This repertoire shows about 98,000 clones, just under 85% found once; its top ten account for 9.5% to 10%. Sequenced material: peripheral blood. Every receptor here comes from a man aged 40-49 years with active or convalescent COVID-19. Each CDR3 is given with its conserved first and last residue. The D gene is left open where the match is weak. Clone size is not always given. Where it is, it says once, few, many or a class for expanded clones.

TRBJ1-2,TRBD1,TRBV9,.,CASSVDRGPYGYTF,TGTGCCAGCAGCGTAGACAGGGGCCCCTATGGCTACACCTTC
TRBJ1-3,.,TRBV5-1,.,CASSLGGGASGNTIYF,TGCGCCAGCAGCTTAGGTGGCGGGGCGTCTGGAAACACCATATATTTT
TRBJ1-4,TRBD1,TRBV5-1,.,CASSPDRVGEKLFF,TGCGCCAGCAGCCCTGACAGGGTAGGCGAAAAACTGTTTTTT
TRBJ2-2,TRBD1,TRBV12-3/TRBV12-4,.,CASSHRGTGELFF,TGTGCCAGCAGTCACAGGGGGACCGGGGAGCTGTTTTTT
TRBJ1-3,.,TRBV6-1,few,CASEAGKGNTIYF,TGTGCCAGCGAGGCCGGTAAAGGAAACACCATATATTTT
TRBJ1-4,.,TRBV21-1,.,CASTTRDSREKLFF,TGTGCCAGCACCACGAGGGACAGTCGGGAAAAACTGTTTTTT
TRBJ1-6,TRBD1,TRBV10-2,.,CASRGQVATGPLHF,TGCGCCAGCAGGGGACAGGTCGCGACGGGACCCCTCCACTTT
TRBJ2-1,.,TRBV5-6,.,CASSSSRSYNEQFF,TGTGCCAGCAGCTCCTCCCGTTCCTACAATGAGCAGTTCTTC
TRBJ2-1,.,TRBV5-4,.,CASSLSSGNNLNEQFF,TGTGCCAGCAGCTTAAGTTCCGGGAATAATTTAAATGAGCAGTTCTTC
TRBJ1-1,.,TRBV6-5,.,CASSHGGAEAFF,TGTGCCAGCAGCCACGGGGGGGCTGAAGCTTTCTTT
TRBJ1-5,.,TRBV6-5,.,CASSILPSTEQPQHF,TGTGCCAGCAGTATACTCCCCTCGACAGAGCAGCCCCAGCATTTT
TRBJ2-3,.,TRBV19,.,CASSIGTLSTDTQYF,TGTGCCAGTAGTATAGGCACTCTTAGCACAGATACGCAGTATTTT
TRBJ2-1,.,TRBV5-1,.,CASSPGQETSSYNEQFF,TGCGCCAGCAGCCCCGGGCAAGAGACTAGCTCCTACAATGAGCAGTTCTTC
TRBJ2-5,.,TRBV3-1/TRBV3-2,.,CASSHRSQETQYF,TGTGCCAGCAGCCATAGATCCCAAGAGACCCAGTACTTC
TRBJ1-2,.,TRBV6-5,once,CASSSQGYGYTF,TGTGCCAGCAGTTCACAGGGATATGGCTACACCTTC
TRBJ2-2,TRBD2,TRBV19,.,CANPGRGFTGELFF,TGTGCCAATCCCGGGAGGGGGTTCACCGGGGAGCTGTTTTTT
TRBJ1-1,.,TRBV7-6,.,CASSYQKNTEAFF,TGTGCCAGCAGTTATCAGAAAAACACTGAAGCTTTCTTT
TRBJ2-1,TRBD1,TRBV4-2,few,CASSQDRGLSSYNEQFF,TGTGCCAGCAGCCAAGATAGGGGGCTGAGCTCCTACAATGAGCAGTTCTTC
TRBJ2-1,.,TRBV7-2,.,CASSQGQLGDEQFF,TGTGCCAGCAGCCAGGGCCAGCTGGGTGATGAGCAGTTCTTC
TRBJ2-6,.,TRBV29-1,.,CSVAPGRSGANVLTF,TGCAGCGTTGCCCCTGGGCGCTCTGGGGCCAACGTCCTGACTTTC
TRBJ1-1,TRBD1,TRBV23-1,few,CASSQRDRGPAMNTEAFF,TGCGCCAGCAGTCAAAGGGACAGGGGGCCTGCTATGAACACTGAAGCTTTCTTT
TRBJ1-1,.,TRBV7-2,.,CASRQQENTEAFF,TGTGCCAGCAGGCAACAGGAAAACACTGAAGCTTTCTTT
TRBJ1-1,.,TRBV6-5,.,CASSSGGSMNTEAFF,TGTGCCAGCAGTTCTGGCGGATCCATGAACACTGAAGCTTTCTTT
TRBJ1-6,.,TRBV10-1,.,CASSEFLGGSPLHF,TGCGCCAGCAGTGAGTTTCTAGGGGGTTCACCCCTCCACTTT
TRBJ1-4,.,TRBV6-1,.,CASSDRTSANEKLFF,TGTGCCAGCAGTGACAGGACATCGGCTAATGAAAAACTGTTTTTT
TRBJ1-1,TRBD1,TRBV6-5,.,CASSWADRDIEAFF,TGTGCCAGCAGTTGGGCCGACAGGGATATTGAAGCTTTCTTT
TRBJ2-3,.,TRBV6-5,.,CASRRLSTDTQYF,TGTGCCAGCAGAAGACTGAGCACAGATACGCAGTATTTT
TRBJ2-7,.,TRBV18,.,CASSPGGGGEQYF,TGTGCCAGCTCACCAGGTGGGGGAGGCGAGCAGTACTTC
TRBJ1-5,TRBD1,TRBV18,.,CASSQGTGGVQPQHF,TGTGCCAGCTCGCAAGGGACAGGGGGCGTTCAGCCCCAGCATTTT
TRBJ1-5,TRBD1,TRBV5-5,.,CASSLRDRDQPQHF,TGTGCCAGCAGCTTGCGGGACAGGGATCAGCCCCAGCATTTT
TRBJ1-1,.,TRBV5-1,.,CASSPQFVGGMDTEAFF,TGCGCCAGCAGCCCCCAGTTTGTTGGGGGCATGGACACTGAAGCTTTCTTT
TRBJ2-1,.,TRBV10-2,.,CASILGTTYNEQFF,TGCGCCAGCATTCTCGGGACAACCTACAATGAGCAGTTCTTC
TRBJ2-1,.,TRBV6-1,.,CASSEGVSTYNEQFF,TGTGCCAGCAGTGAAGGCGTTAGCACATACAATGAGCAGTTCTTC
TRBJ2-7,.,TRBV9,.,CASSVDHSSYEQYF,TGTGCCAGCAGCGTAGACCATAGCTCCTACGAGCAGTACTTC
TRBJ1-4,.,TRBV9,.,CASSVHATNEKLFF,TGTGCCAGCAGCGTTCATGCAACTAATGAAAAACTGTTTTTT
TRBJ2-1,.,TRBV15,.,CATSRTTGPTSGEQFF,TGTGCCACCAGCAGGACGACAGGTCCCACTTCGGGGGAGCAGTTCTTC
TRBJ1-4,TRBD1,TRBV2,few,CASRVQGSSNEKLFF,TGTGCCAGCAGAGTACAGGGGAGCTCTAATGAAAAACTGTTTTTT
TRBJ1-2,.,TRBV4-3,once,CASSQDALGGYGYTF,TGCGCCAGCAGCCAAGATGCCCTGGGGGGCTATGGCTACACCTTC
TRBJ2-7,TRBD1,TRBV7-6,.,CASSLDEGATYEQYF,TGTGCCAGCAGCCTAGATGAGGGGGCTACCTACGAGCAGTACTTC
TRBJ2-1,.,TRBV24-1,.,CATSDPGQQGNEQFF,TGTGCCACCAGTGACCCGGGACAACAGGGCAATGAGCAGTTCTTC
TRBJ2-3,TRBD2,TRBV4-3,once,CASSQGATSQDTQYF,TGCGCCAGCAGCCAAGGTGCGACTAGCCAAGATACGCAGTATTTT
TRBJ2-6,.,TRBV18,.,CASSPSSGANVLTF,TGTGCCAGCTCACCTAGCTCTGGGGCCAACGTCCTGACTTTC
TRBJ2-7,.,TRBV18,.,CATSPGTQYEQYF,TGTGCCACCTCCCCCGGGACTCAATACGAGCAGTACTTC
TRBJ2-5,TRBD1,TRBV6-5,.,CASSYSWGQGKETQYF,TGTGCCAGCAGTTACTCGTGGGGACAGGGGAAAGAGACCCAGTACTTC
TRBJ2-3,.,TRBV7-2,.,CASSLPGTDTQYF,TGTGCCAGCAGCTTGCCAGGCACAGATACGCAGTATTTT
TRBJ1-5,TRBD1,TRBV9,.,CASSPTGGGQPQHF,TGTGCCAGCAGCCCCACAGGGGGCGGTCAGCCCCAGCATTTT
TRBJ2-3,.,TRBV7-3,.,CASSSAGTDTQYF,TGTGCCAGCAGCTCGGCAGGGACAGATACGCAGTATTTT
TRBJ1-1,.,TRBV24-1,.,CATSDLQTRENTEAFF,TGTGCCACCAGTGATTTGCAGACCAGGGAGAACACTGAAGCTTTCTTT
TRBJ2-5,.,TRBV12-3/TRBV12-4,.,CASSSRETQYF,TGTGCCAGCAGTTCTAGGGAGACCCAGTACTTC
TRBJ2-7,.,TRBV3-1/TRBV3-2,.,CASSQGSGSSYEQYF,TGTGCCAGCAGCCAAGGGAGCGGCAGCTCCTACGAGCAGTACTTC
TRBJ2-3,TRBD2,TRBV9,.,CASSVGPGGGTDTQYF,TGTGCCAGCAGCGTAGGTCCGGGGGGGGGCACAGATACGCAGTATTTT
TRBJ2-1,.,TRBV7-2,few,CASSRTLKGDEQFF,TGTGCCAGCAGCCGGACCCTCAAGGGGGATGAGCAGTTCTTC
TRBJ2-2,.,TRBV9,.,CASSPLGDTGELFF,TGTGCCAGCAGCCCCCTAGGGGACACCGGGGAGCTGTTTTTT
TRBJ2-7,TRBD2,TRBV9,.,CASSALSGGASYEQYF,TGTGCCAGCAGCGCTCTTAGCGGGGGGGCTTCCTACGAGCAGTACTTC
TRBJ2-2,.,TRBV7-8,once,CASSLATDTGELFF,TGTGCCAGCAGCTTAGCTACTGACACCGGGGAGCTGTTTTTT
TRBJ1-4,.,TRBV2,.,CASTGQGLATNEKLFF,TGTGCCAGCACCGGCCAGGGACTCGCAACTAATGAAAAACTGTTTTTT
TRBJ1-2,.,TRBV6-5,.,CASSYSDFSGGYTF,TGTGCCAGCAGTTACTCAGATTTTAGCGGGGGCTACACCTTC
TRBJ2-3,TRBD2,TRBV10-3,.,CAISDPAGGGLADTQYF,TGTGCCATCAGTGACCCAGCGGGGGGCGGTTTGGCAGATACGCAGTATTTT